This TCR beta chain was sequenced during a study of cytomegalovirus exposure and HLA in healthy donors. The CDR3 contains 14 residues. With 3 bases removed from V and 3 bases from J, the gap between germline ends came to 11 bases. Germline assignment: CDR1 LNHDA and CDR2 SQIVND (reference sequence). It was with 60 Vbeta and 13 Jbeta primers that the PCR ran. Clones were sequenced by immunoSEQ multiplex PCR, and TCRdb holds only the in-frame ones, with some missing. The sample has about 200,000 clones, approximately 79% seen once. The chain couples TRBV19 to TRBJ1-2; D gene uncertain. The clonotype comes from a man aged 45 to 65 in good health and CMV-seronegative. Sequencing input: PBMCs. CDR3 in amino acids: CASSIYPDYYGYTF. The CDR3 DNA sequence: TGTGCCAGTAGTATCTATCCAGACTACTATGGCTACACCTTC.